In this sample, the clone carrying this T cell receptor (beta chain) turned up a few times. Its antigen is still unknown. CDR3 length: 16 residues. V was clipped by 4 bases and J by 3 bases, with 17 bases between them. Germline values: CDR1 MDHEN, CDR2 SYDVKM. This sample is drawn from a study of blood T cells in healthy people across ages. General study results and limits: The authors considered diversity estimates from one million T cells to be underestimates. With age, beta diversity per million T cells declined roughly linearly, significantly by 40.

A second roughly 7 to 12 cycle PCR used barcoded and J-beta primers. One entry per CDR3 protein results from TCRdb running MiXCR on the 5' RACE reads. The sample lists about 730,000 distinct CDR3 sequences, 35% to 45% seen once, with 20% to 25% in the top ten. Sequenced input: blood. V is TRBV28 and J is TRBJ2-3, with D possibly TRBD1 on 6 matching bases. This receptor was taken from a woman in her sixties or seventies in good health. CDR3 DNA sequence: TGTGCCAGCAGTTCCACACAGGGCTCCCTGACAGATACGCAGTATTTT. This gives the protein CASSSTQGSLTDTQYF.